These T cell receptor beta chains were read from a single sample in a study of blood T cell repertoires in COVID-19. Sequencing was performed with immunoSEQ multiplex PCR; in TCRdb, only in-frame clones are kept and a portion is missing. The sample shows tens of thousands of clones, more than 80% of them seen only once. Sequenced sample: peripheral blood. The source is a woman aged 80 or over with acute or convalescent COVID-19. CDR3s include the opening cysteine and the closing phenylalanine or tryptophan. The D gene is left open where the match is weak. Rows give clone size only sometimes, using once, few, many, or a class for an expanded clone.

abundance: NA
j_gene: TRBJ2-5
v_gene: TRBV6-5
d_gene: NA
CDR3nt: TGTGCCAGCGGGGACATTCGGGGCCCAGAGACCCAGTACTTC
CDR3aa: CASGDIRGPETQYF

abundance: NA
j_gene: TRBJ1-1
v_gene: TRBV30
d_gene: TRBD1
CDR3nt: TGTGCCTGGAGTCCACGACAGGGGGCAACTGAAGCTTTCTTT
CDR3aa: CAWSPRQGATEAFF

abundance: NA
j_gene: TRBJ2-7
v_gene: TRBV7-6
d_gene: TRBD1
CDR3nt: TGTGCCAGCAGCATCGACACCGGACAGGGTCGCGAGCAGTACTTC
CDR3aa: CASSIDTGQGREQYF

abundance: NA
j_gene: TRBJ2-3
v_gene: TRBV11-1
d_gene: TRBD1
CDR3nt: TGTGCCAGCAGCCCTCGGACAGGGGTAAGAGATACGCAGTATTTT
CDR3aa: CASSPRTGVRDTQYF

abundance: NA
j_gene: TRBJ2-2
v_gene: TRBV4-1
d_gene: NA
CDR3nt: TGCGCCAGCAGCCAAGAACAGCTCCCCGGGGAGCTGTTTTTT
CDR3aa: CASSQEQLPGELFF

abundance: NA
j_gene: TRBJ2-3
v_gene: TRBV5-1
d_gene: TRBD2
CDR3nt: TGCGCCAGCAGCCCCCGGACTAGCGGAACAGATACGCAGTATTTT
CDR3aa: CASSPRTSGTDTQYF

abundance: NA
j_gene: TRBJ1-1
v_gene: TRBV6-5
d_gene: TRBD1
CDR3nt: TGTGCCAGCAGCTCGGACAGGGGGAAAGCTGAAGCTTTCTTT
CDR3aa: CASSSDRGKAEAFF

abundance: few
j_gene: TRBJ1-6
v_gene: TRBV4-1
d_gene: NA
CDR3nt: TGCGCCAGCAGCCAAGCTCGTAATTCACCCCTCCACTTT
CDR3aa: CASSQARNSPLHF

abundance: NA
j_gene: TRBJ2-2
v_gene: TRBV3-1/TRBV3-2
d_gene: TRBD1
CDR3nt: TGTGCCAGCAGCCAAGCTGTAGGGACAGAAACCGGGGAGCTGTTTTTT
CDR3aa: CASSQAVGTETGELFF

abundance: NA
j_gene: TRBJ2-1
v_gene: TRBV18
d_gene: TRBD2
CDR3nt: TGTGCCAGCTCACCACCGACTAGCGTAGAGCAGTTCTTC
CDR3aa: CASSPPTSVEQFF

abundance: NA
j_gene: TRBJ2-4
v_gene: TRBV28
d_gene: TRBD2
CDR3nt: TGTGCCAGCAGTCCAGGCTCTAGCGGGAGGGTGGGGAAAAACATTCAGTACTTC
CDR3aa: CASSPGSSGRVGKNIQYF

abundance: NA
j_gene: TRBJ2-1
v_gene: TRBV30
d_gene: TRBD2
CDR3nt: TGTGCCTGGTTGACTAGCGGAAGATACAATGAGCAGTTCTTC
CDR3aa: CAWLTSGRYNEQFF

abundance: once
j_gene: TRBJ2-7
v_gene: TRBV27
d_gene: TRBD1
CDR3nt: TGTGCCAGCAGCTTCCGGGACAGGGGGCATGAGCAGTACTTC
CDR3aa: CASSFRDRGHEQYF

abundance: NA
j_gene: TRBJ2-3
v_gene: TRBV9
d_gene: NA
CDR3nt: TGTGCCAGCAGCGGTGGGACAACTAGCACAGATACGCAGTATTTT
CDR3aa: CASSGGTTSTDTQYF

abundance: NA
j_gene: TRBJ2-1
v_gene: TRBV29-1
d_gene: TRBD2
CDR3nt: TGCAGCGCCTGGGGGGGAGGAACCTACAATGAGCAGTTCTTC
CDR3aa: CSAWGGGTYNEQFF

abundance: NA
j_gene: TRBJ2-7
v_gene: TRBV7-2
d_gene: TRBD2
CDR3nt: TGTGCCAGCAGCTTAGTGAGCGGGAGGGCCTCGTACGAGCAGTACTTC
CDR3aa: CASSLVSGRASYEQYF

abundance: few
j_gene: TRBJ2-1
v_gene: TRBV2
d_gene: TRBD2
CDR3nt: TGTGCCAGCAAGCGGGACGCCTCTTACAATGAGCAGTTCTTC
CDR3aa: CASKRDASYNEQFF

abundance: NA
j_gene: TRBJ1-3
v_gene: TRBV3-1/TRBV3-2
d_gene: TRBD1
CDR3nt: TGTGCCAGCAGCCAAGATTTAACAGGGGCCGGAAACACCATATATTTT
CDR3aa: CASSQDLTGAGNTIYF

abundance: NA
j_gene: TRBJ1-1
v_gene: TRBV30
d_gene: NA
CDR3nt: TGTGCCTGGAGAGAGAGGGGGTTGGCTGAAGCTTTCTTT
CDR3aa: CAWRERGLAEAFF

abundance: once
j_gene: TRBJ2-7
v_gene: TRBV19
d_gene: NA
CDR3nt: TGTGCCAGTAGTATCAACCTCGGGGGTCTCTACGAGCAGTACTTC
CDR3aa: CASSINLGGLYEQYF

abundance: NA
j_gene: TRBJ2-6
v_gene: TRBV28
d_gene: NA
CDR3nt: TGTGCCAGCAGGACAGGTTCCTCTGGGGCCAACGTCCTGACTTTC
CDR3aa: CASRTGSSGANVLTF

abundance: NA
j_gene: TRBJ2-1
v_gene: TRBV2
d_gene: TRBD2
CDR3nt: TGTGCCAGCAGGGCCGGGACTACAAATGAGCAGTTCTTC
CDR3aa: CASRAGTTNEQFF

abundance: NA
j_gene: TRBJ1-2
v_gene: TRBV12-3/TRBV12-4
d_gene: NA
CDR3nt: TGTGCCAGCAGTTTTGTTACAGGGCAAGGCTACACCTTC
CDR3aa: CASSFVTGQGYTF

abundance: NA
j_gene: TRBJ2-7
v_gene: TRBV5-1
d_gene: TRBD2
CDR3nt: TGCGCCAGCAGCTTGGATACTAGCGGGAGGGTGCGGACCTACGAGCAGTACTTC
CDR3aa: CASSLDTSGRVRTYEQYF

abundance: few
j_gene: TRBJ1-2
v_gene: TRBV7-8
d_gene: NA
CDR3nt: TGTGCCAGCAGCTTAACCCTTGCCGCGGCTAACTATGGCTACACCTTC
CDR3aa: CASSLTLAAANYGYTF

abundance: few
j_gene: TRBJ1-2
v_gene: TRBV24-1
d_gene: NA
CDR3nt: TGTGCCACCAGTGACACCACAACCCTTTACGGCTACACCTTC
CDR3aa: CATSDTTTLYGYTF

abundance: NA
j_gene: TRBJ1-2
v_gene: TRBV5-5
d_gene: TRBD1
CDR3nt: TGTGCCAGCACCCCGGGCAGGGGGGCGCGGGGCTACACCTTC
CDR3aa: CASTPGRGARGYTF

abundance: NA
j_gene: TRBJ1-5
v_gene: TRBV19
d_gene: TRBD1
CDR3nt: TGTGCCAGTAGTCCGGGACAGGGGAATAATCAGCCCCAGCATTTT
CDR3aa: CASSPGQGNNQPQHF

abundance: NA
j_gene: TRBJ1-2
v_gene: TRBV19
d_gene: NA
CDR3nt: TGTGCCAGTACCTCAGACAGCGACTTTAACTATGGCTACACCTTC
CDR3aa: CASTSDSDFNYGYTF

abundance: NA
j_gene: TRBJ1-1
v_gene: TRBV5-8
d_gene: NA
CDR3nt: TGTGCCAGCAGCTTGGGCGGGGGCGCTACGTTAGGAACTGAAGCTTTCTTT
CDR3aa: CASSLGGGATLGTEAFF

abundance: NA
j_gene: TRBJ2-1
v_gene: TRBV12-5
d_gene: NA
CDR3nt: TGTGCTAGTGGGTGGGACTCATACAATGAGCAGTTCTTC
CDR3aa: CASGWDSYNEQFF

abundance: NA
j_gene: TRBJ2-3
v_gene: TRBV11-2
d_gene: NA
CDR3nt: TGTGCCAGCATCCGGACACTGACAGATACGCAGTATTTT
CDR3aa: CASIRTLTDTQYF

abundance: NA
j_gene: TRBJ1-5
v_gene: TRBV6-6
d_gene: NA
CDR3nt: TGTGCCAGCAGTTATTACGGGGTCGCTCAGCCCCAGCATTTT
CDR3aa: CASSYYGVAQPQHF

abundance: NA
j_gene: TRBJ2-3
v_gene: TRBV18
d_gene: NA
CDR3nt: TGTGCCAGCTCACCACCCACCGTGCGGGGAACAGATACGCAGTATTTT
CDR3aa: CASSPPTVRGTDTQYF

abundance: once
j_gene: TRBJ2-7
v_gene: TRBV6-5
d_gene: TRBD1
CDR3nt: TGTGCCACCCTGGGGACAGGCGATTCCTACGAGCAGTACTTC
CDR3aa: CATLGTGDSYEQYF

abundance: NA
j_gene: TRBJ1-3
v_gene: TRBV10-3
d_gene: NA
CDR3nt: TGTGCCATCAGTGAGTCGGACATTACCTCTGGAAACACCATATATTTT
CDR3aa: CAISESDITSGNTIYF

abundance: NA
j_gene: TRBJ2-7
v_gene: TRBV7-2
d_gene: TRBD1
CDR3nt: TGTGCCAGCAGCTTAGACAGGGGGACCTACGAGCAGTACTTC
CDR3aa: CASSLDRGTYEQYF

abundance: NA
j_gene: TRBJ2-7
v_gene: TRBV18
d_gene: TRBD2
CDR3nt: TGTGCCAGCTCACGGGCGACTAGCAATTACGAGCAGTACTTC
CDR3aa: CASSRATSNYEQYF

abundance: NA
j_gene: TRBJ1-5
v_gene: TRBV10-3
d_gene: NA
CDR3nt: TGTGCCATCAGTGAGTCGGTTCGGTCCTCCCAGCCCCAGCATTTT
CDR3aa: CAISESVRSSQPQHF

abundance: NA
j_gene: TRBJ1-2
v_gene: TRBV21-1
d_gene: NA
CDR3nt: TGTGCCAGCAGCAAAGCACGAGGACAGAGTAACTATGGCTACACCTTC
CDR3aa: CASSKARGQSNYGYTF

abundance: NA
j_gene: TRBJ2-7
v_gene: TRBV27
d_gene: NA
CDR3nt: TGTGCCAGCAGTTTTCGGACTACAGGGGACAACGAGCAGTACTTC
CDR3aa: CASSFRTTGDNEQYF

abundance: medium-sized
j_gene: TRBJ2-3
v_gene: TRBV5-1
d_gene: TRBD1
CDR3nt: TGCGCCAGCAGCGCAGGGACAGGGAGCGCAGATACGCAGTATTTT
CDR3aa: CASSAGTGSADTQYF

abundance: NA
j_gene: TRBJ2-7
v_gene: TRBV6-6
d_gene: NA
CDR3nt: TGTGCCAGCAGTAGGACACCGACCCTACTCGAGCAGTACTTC
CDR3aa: CASSRTPTLLEQYF